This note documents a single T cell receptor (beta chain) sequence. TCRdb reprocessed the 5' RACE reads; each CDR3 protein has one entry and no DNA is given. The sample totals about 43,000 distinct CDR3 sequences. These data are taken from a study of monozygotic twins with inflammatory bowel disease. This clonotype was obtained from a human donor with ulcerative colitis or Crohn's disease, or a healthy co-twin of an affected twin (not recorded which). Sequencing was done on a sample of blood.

The CDR3 loop is CASINGSQETQYF. The chain is built from TRBV5-1 and TRBJ2-5; TCRdb reports TRBD2, a call that lacks DNA to check it against. CDR3 length: 13 residues. CDR1 and CDR2 from the germline V gene are SGHRS and YFSETQ.